This T cell receptor beta chain was captured by sequencing in a study of STAT5B mutations in CD4+ large granular lymphocyte leukemia. Study-wide results and caveats: No patients shared main leukemic clonotypes, though 20% to 25% appeared at low frequency elsewhere.

The V gene's germline CDR1 is SGHRS and CDR2 YFSETQ. The CDR3 runs 16 residues. Trimming took off 1 base at V and 2 bases at J, with 10 bases between the two ends. About this clone: What it binds is not known.

Some clones are missing from TCRdb's copy, which holds only in-frame ones; the method was immunoSEQ multiplex PCR. The table shows roughly 30,000 clones, with roughly 80% occurring only once. The chain combines TRBV5-1 with TRBJ2-6, with D possibly matching TRBD1 (5 bases). The clonotype was recovered from a human donor in good health. Sequenced: CD4+ T cells from blood buffy coats. DNA of the CDR3: TGCGCCAGCAGCTTGTTTCGCAGGGCTGGGGCCAACGTCCTGACTTTC. It is translated as CASSLFRRAGANVLTF. Combining the CDR3 with reference TRBV5-1 and TRBJ2-6 gives the whole variable domain KAGVTQTPRYLIKTRGQQVTLSCSPISGHRSVSWYQQTPGQGLQFLFEYFSETQRNKGNFPGRFSGRQFSNSRSEMNVSTLELGDSALYLCASSLFRRAGANVLTFGAGSRLTVL.